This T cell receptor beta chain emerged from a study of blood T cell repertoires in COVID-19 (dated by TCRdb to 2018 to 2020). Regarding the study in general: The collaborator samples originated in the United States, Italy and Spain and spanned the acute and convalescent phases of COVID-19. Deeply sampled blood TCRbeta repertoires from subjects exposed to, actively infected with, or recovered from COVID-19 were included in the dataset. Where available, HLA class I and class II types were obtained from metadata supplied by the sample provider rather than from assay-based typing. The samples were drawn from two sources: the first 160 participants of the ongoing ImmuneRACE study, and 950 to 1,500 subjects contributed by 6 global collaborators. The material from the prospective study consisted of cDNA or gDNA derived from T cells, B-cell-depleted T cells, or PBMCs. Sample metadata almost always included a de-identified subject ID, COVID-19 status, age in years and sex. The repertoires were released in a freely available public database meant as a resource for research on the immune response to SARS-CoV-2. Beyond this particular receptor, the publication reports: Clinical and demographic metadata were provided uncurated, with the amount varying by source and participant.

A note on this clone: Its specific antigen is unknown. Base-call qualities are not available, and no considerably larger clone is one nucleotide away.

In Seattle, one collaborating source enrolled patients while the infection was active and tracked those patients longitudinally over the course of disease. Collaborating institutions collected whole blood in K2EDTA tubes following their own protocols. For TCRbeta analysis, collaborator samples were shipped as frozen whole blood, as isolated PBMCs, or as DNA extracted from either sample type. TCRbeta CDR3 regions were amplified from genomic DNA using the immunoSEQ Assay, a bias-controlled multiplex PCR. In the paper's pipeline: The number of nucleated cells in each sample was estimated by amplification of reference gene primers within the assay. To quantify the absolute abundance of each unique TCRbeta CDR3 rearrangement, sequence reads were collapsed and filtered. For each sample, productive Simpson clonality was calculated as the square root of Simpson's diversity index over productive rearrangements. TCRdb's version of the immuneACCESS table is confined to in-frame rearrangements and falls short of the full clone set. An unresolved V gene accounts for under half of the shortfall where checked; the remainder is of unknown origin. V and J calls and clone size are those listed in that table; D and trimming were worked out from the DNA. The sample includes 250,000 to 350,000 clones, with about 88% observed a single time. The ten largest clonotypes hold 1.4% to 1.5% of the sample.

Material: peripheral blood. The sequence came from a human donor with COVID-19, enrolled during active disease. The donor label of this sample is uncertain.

The CDR3 region reads CAPRRGGHDRGPNYGYTF. DNA sequence: TGTGCCCCCCGCCGGGGGGGGCACGACCGGGGCCCTAACTATGGCTACACCTTC. The rearrangement joined TRBV5-5 to TRBJ1-2; TRBD1 is perhaps the D gene, given 6 matching bases. V is reduced by 10 bases and J by 0 bases, leaving a spacing of 28 bases between them. From cysteine to phenylalanine, the CDR3 is 18 amino acids long. The sequence is cut down to CDR3 DNA, 54 bases in frame from base 1. For CDR1 and CDR2, the germline V gene (reference sequence) lists SGHKS and YYEKEE.